These 15 T cell receptor beta chains were all obtained from the same sample, sequenced in a study of T cell clonotyping in hematopoietic cell transplantation. TCRdb's copy holds only in-frame clones and misses some; the assay was immunoSEQ multiplex PCR. Among under 15,000 clones listed, around 90% were seen once. The sample was PBMCs, taken 100 days after allogeneic stem cell transplant. These TCRs come from a female patient aged 50 to 65 who had an allogeneic stem cell transplant from an unrelated donor, so the T cells may come from the graft donor. Some clones in this sample may be carry-over from other donors' samples.

The gene calls are TRBV4-3 and TRBJ2-7; the match to TRBD2 covers 7 bases. With 4 bases clipped from V and 3 bases from J, the junction kept 12 bases outside the gene matches. CDR1 LGHNA and CDR2 YSLEER come from the germline V gene. This CDR3 is 16 amino acids long. CDR3: CASSPPGEGGDYEQYF. DNA of the CDR3: TGCGCCAGCAGCCCCCCCGGGGAGGGAGGGGACTACGAGCAGTACTTC.

The chain couples TRBV30 to TRBJ1-3; unclear D gene. V was trimmed by 0 bases and J by 0 bases, leaving 3 bases between them. The CDR3 runs to 13 residues. The germline CDR1 and CDR2 sequences are GTSNPN and SVGIG (reference sequence). CDR3 DNA sequence: TGTGCCTGGAGTGTAGACTCTGGAAACACCATATATTTT. Translated: CAWSVDSGNTIYF.

This clone was recorded only once. V is TRBV5-4 and J is TRBJ2-5, with 13 bases fitting TRBD2. The germline gives CDR1 SGHNT, CDR2 YYREEE (reference sequence). Trimming took 7 bases from V and 1 from J; bases not matched to a gene: 7. CDR3 length equals 16 residues. The CDR3 DNA sequence: TGTGCCAGCGGGACTAGCGGGACTGTGGGCCAAGAGACCCAGTACTTC. Translating gives CASGTSGTVGQETQYF. The whole variable domain, filled in from reference TRBV5-4 and TRBJ2-5, reads ETGVTQSPTHLIKTRGQQVTLRCSSQSGHNTVSWYQQALGQGPQFIFQYYREEENGRGNFPPRFSGLQFPNYSSELNVNALELDDSALYLCASGTSGTVGQETQYFGPGTRLLVL.

The gene calls are TRBV6-5 and TRBJ1-1; D gene unclear. The V end was cut by 0 bases, the J end by 7 bases, with 9 bases between. Looked up from germline, CDR1 is MNHEY and CDR2 is SVGAGI. CDR3 length: 13 amino acids. The CDR3, as DNA: TGTGCCAGCAGTTACTCGAGTAGCAGTGAAGCTTTCTTT. It translates to CASSYSSSSEAFF.

This clone appeared once. One end of the junction varies from germline; a read error may be responsible. CDR3 sequence reads: CASSQDLTGESF. DNA of the CDR3: TGTGCCAGCAGCCAAGATTTAACAGGCGAATCCTTC. V and J are TRBV4-2 and TRBJ1-2, with D perhaps matching TRBD1 (5 bases). The CDR3 has 12 residues. The germline CDR1 and CDR2 sequences are LGHNA and YNFKEQ.

This clone was seen once. The chain is built from TRBV4-2 and TRBJ1-2; 9 nucleotides agree with TRBD1. The CDR3 is made up of 16 amino acids. J gave up 0 bases and V 4 bases, and 6 bases lay outside the gene matches. Germline CDR1 is LGHNA and CDR2 is YNFKEQ. This chain's CDR3 is CASSPDRGSANYGYTF. The CDR3 bases are TGTGCCAGCAGCCCGGACAGGGGCTCCGCTAACTATGGCTACACCTTC.

The V call is TRBV29-1, the J call TRBJ1-1; no clear D. CDR3 length equals 11 residues. V lost 4 bases to trimming and J lost 10 bases, with 13 bases between them. Looked up from germline, CDR1 is SQVTM and CDR2 is ANQGSEA. The CDR3 loop reads CSVGPSGGAFF. The CDR3 DNA sequence: TGCAGCGTTGGTCCCAGCGGTGGAGCTTTCTTT.

This chain connects TRBV2 to TRBJ1-2; the match to TRBD1 covers 7 bases. CDR1 is SNHLY and CDR2 is FYNNEI in the germline V gene. This CDR3 contains 14 residues. The V and J ends lost 7 bases and 1 base, in that order; junction bases with no gene match: 6. The CDR3 reads CASKRDSLNYGYTF. For the CDR3, the DNA is TGTGCCAGCAAACGGGACAGCCTTAACTATGGCTACACCTTC.

The chain has TRBV7-5 and TRBJ2-7; TRBD2 reflects the table's D call only, with no check against the DNA. TRBV7-5 is assigned pseudogene status. CDR3 length: 16 residues. In DNA form, the CDR3 reads TGTGCCAGAAGCCCCGGGGCGGGGGGTGGGTCCTACGAGCAGTACGTC. This codes for CARSPGAGGGSYEQYV.

V gene TRBV13 combines with J gene TRBJ2-3; 9 positions agree with TRBD1. Germline trimming cut 4 bases from V and 1 base from J; bases unmatched to any gene: 9. Germline loops: CDR1 PRHDT, CDR2 FYEKMQ (reference sequence). The CDR3 consists of 17 residues. The CDR3 DNA sequence: TGTGCCAGCAGCTCCTGGGACAGGGAGGGAGGCACAGATACGCAGTATTTT. Residues: CASSSWDREGGTDTQYF.

The chain combines TRBV4-1 with TRBJ1-2; TRBD1 might be the D (6 bases). Germline CDR1 MGHRA, CDR2 YSYEKL. V was trimmed by 1 base and J by 4 bases, leaving 13 bases between them. The length of the CDR3 is 15 residues. This CDR3 reads CASSQGWTASYGYTF. CDR3 sequence (DNA): TGCGCCAGCAGCCAAGGGTGGACAGCGAGCTATGGCTACACCTTC.

This clone was counted once. The rearrangement joins TRBV10-3 to TRBJ2-5, with 11 bases matching TRBD2. The V and J ends lost 0 bases and 5 bases, in that order; junction bases with no gene match: 5. The CDR3 is 16 residues long. CDR1 ENHRY and CDR2 SYGVKD come from the germline V gene. CDR3: CAISESTSGSAETQYF. The DNA of the CDR3 is TGTGCCATCAGTGAGTCCACTAGCGGGAGTGCGGAGACCCAGTACTTC.

The chain joins TRBV6-6 to TRBJ2-1; D is undetermined. This CDR3 has 11 residues. Trimming stripped 8 bases from V and 8 bases from J, with 10 bases between. The germline V gene encodes CDR1 MNHNY and CDR2 SVGAGI (reference sequence). In DNA form, the CDR3 reads TGTGCCAGCTCCCCGGATGATGAGCAGTTCTTC. It specifies CASSPDDEQFF.

The rearrangement uses TRBV5-8 and TRBJ1-2; TRBD1 agrees at 7 bases. The trim removed 3 bases at V and 2 bases at J, leaving 4 bases unmatched. CDR1 and CDR2 (germline): SGHTS, YDEGEE. This CDR3 has 14 residues. In DNA form, the CDR3 reads TGTGCCAGCAGCTGGAAGGACAGGAACTATGGCTACACCTTC. Translation gives CASSWKDRNYGYTF.

The chain carries TRBV27 and TRBJ1-5; the match to TRBD1 covers 10 bases. Germline V gene sequence: CDR1 MNHEY, CDR2 SMNVEV (reference sequence). The CDR3 contains 15 residues. Germline trimming cut 3 bases from V and 7 bases from J; bases unmatched to any gene: 6. The CDR3: CASSFQTGGGQPQHF. The CDR3 DNA follows: TGTGCCAGCAGTTTTCAGACAGGGGGCGGCCAGCCCCAGCATTTT.